This T cell receptor beta chain was profiled in a study of OX40 agonist ivuxolimab in advanced cancers. Across the whole study: Clinicians treated patients with ivuxolimab, an agonistic anti-OX40 (CD134) antibody. Among those treated, three patients had partial responses, one with hepatocellular carcinoma and two with cutaneous melanoma. Study-level findings and limits: Some nonresponders likewise displayed low normalized T-cell clonal expansion.

As for this clone: The antigen remains undetermined.

CDR3 length equals 15 residues. Germline loops: CDR1 KGHSH, CDR2 LQKENI. V was clipped by 2 bases and J by 5 bases, with 12 bases between them. Generated by immunoSEQ multiplex PCR, the TCRdb table keeps only in-frame clones and is missing some. This table holds some 86,000 clones, about nine tenths found once. Autoimmune disease history or systemic immunosuppression barred patients. This clonotype was sampled from an adult with an advanced solid tumor such as melanoma, head and neck, liver or kidney cancer. The chain combines TRBV18 with TRBJ1-4, with D unclear. The specimen was CD4+ or CD8+ T cells sorted from blood, collected in a trial of the OX40 agonist ivuxolimab. CDR3: CASSPGPDRNEKLFF. DNA for the CDR3: TGTGCCAGCTCACCAGGTCCGGATCGGAATGAAAAACTGTTTTTT.